These 20 T cell receptor beta chains share one sample of origin, sequenced in a study of CD8+ T cells in alopecia areata (dated by TCRdb to 2017 to 2018). Preparation of the library involved the immunoSEQ multiplex PCR assay. RNA was extracted from all samples and reverse transcribed into cDNA as template for TCR sequencing. TCRdb re-hosts the immuneACCESS table, in-frame sequences only. Its copies lack some clones; in the studies checked, an unresolved V gene accounts for under half of them, and the cause for the rest is not known. In this sample the table shows around 150,000 clones, 82% of which occur a single time. The ten biggest clones cover around 25% of the sample. Read against the paper, the sample's time point label means: roughly 27 days on oral tofacitinib. Interpreted using the paper, the treatment or condition label stands for: oral pan-JAK inhibitor, 5-10 mg twice daily. Sequences were derived from CD8+ T cells sorted from blood, sampled at week 4, from a patient treated with tofacitinib. Source of these receptors: a human donor with alopecia areata.

This clone was seen only a few times. The rearrangement links TRBV5-1 to TRBJ2-7; possibly TRBD1 or TRBD2 for D (5 bases each). CDR3 length: 13 amino acids. The germline V gene has CDR1 SGHRS and CDR2 YFSETQ. The V and J ends lost 4 bases and 5 bases respectively, with 13 bases between them. This CDR3 reads CASSVTRGHEQYF. In nucleotides, the CDR3 is TGCGCCAGCAGCGTGACTCGGGGCCACGAGCAGTACTTC.

This clone was counted a few times. The rearrangement links TRBV4-1 to TRBJ2-3; 7 nucleotides line up with TRBD1. CDR1 and CDR2 (germline): MGHRA, YSYEKL. The CDR3 totals 18 residues. Trimming cost V 0 bases and J 2 bases; bases outside gene matches: 11. The CDR3 DNA is TGCGCCAGCAGCCAAGATCGGACAGGACGGTTATACACAGATACGCAGTATTTT. Translated: CASSQDRTGRLYTDTQYF.

The chain combines TRBV2 with TRBJ2-2; unclear D gene. The CDR3 loop spans 14 amino acids. Trimming removed 5 bases at V and 5 bases at J, with 12 bases between. Germline lookup yields CDR1 SNHLY and CDR2 FYNNEI. DNA of the CDR3: TGTGCCAGCAGTCCCCAGACCCCTACCGGGGAGCTGTTTTTT. It yields the protein CASSPQTPTGELFF.

CDR3 region: CTSSQCGRAKEGYEQYF. CDR3 nucleotides: TGCACCAGCAGCCAATGCGGCCGGGCCAAAGAAGGCTACGAGCAGTACTTC. The chain uses TRBV1 and TRBJ2-7. TRBV1 is tagged as a pseudogene. This CDR3 is 17 amino acids long.

The chain is built from TRBV7-2 and TRBJ2-1; TRBD2 matches at 14 bases. V dropped 4 bases and J dropped 9; count of bases not matched to a gene: 8. CDR1 is SGHTA, CDR2 FQGNSA, per germline. CDR3 size: 16 residues. The CDR3 reads CASSSEWGLAGVEQFF. The CDR3 region has the DNA TGTGCCAGCAGCTCCGAGTGGGGACTAGCGGGGGTTGAGCAGTTCTTC.

The chain has TRBV15 and TRBJ2-1; D perhaps matches TRBD1 (6 bases). V lost 2 bases, J lost 7 bases, and 15 bases lay in between. The CDR3 loop spans 15 amino acids. Germline assignment: CDR1 LNHNV and CDR2 YYDKDF (reference sequence). The CDR3 loop is CATSRPDRFPNEQFF. Here the CDR3 DNA reads TGTGCCACCAGCAGACCTGACAGGTTTCCGAATGAGCAGTTCTTC.

This clone was detected a few times. This sequence joins TRBV27 and TRBJ2-3; 9 positions match TRBD2. With V trimmed by 3 bases and J by 2 bases, 12 bases remained unmatched. CDR3 size: 18 residues. Per the germline V gene, CDR1 is MNHEY and CDR2 is SMNVEV (reference sequence). DNA for the CDR3: TGTGCCAGCAGTTTTTTAGCGGGGGAACCTCACTCCACAGATACGCAGTATTTT. Its protein product is CASSFLAGEPHSTDTQYF.

The gene calls are TRBV9 and TRBJ1-2; 7 nucleotides align to TRBD1. The CDR3 loop spans 13 amino acids. Unmatched junction bases numbered 1, after V lost 1 base and J lost 4 bases. Germline assignment: CDR1 SGDLS and CDR2 YYNGEE. The CDR3 DNA sequence: TGTGCCAGCAGCGTATCAGGGGGCTATGGCTACACCTTC. Translation: CASSVSGGYGYTF.

This rearrangement joins TRBV18 to TRBJ2-7; D not certain. CDR3 size: 15 residues. Trimming took 1 base from V and 0 from J, leaving 10 bases between them. From germline, CDR1 is KGHSH and CDR2 LQKENI. CDR3 coding DNA: TGTGCCAGCTCACCACTGGACCGAGTCTCCTACGAGCAGTACTTC. It encodes CASSPLDRVSYEQYF.

This chain joins TRBV7-6 and TRBJ1-5, with D hard to call. The V gene's germline CDR1 is SGHVS and CDR2 FNYEAQ. Trimming left V 2 bases short and J 0 bases short, with 5 bases between. The CDR3 spans 14 residues. The CDR3 bases are TGTGCCAGCAGCTTAAACCCTAGCAATCAGCCCCAGCATTTT. It specifies CASSLNPSNQPQHF.

This clone was detected only a few times. The chain carries TRBV6-5 and TRBJ2-7; tentatively, D is TRBD2 (7 bases). The CDR3 has 14 amino acids. V was shortened by 2 bases and J by 6 bases, with 14 bases between the two germline ends. In germline, CDR1 is MNHEY, CDR2 SVGAGI. The CDR3: CASSYVGGQVEQYF. The CDR3 DNA sequence: TGTGCCAGCAGTTACGTCGGGGGGCAGGTCGAGCAGTACTTC.

V gene TRBV7-9 combines with J gene TRBJ2-7, with unresolved D. V gave up 6 bases and J gave up 5 bases, with 14 bases separating them. Looked up from germline, CDR1 is SEHNR and CDR2 is FQNEAQ (reference sequence). This CDR3 has 13 residues. Here the CDR3 DNA reads TGTGCCAGCAGTTTTATACCTGCGGACGAGCAGTACTTC. Protein: CASSFIPADEQYF.

This chain connects TRBV7-6 to TRBJ2-1; D gene uncertain. V lost 5 bases and J lost 5, with 10 bases in between. Germline V CDR1 and CDR2: SGHVS, FNYEAQ. CDR3 length: 13 amino acids. CDR3 DNA sequence: TGTGCCAGCAGCCCCCCTCCCCACAATGAGCAGTTCTTC. It codes for CASSPPPHNEQFF.

CDR3: CASSLSGNPLAKNIQYF. CDR3 bases: TGTGCCAGCAGTCTCAGCGGGAACCCCTTGGCCAAAAACATTCAGTACTTC. The chain combines TRBV25-1 with TRBJ2-4; the match to TRBD2 covers 7 bases. With 5 bases clipped from V and 1 base from J, the junction kept 11 bases outside the gene matches. Per the germline V gene, CDR1 is MGHDK and CDR2 is SYGVNS. The CDR3 loop spans 17 amino acids. The full variable domain, in which reference TRBV25-1 and TRBJ2-4 provide the parts outside the CDR3, is EADIYQTPRYLVIGTGKKITLECSQTMGHDKMYWYQQDPGMELHLIHYSYGVNSTEKGDLSSESTVSRIRTEHFPLTLESARPSHTSQYLCASSLSGNPLAKNIQYFGAGTRLSVL.

The gene calls are TRBV2 and TRBJ2-1; 13 bases align to TRBD2. V trimming: 5 bases; J trimming: 2 bases; junction bases outside the gene matches: 9. The CDR3 sequence is 18 residues long. In germline, CDR1 is SNHLY, CDR2 FYNNEI. In DNA, the CDR3 is TGTGCCAGCAGTCAAGGACTAGCGGGGGCTTTAACCTACAATGAGCAGTTCTTC. Amino acids: CASSQGLAGALTYNEQFF.

The rearrangement joins TRBV27 to TRBJ1-1; weak D call: TRBD1 (6 bases). V lost 6 bases and J lost 0, with 11 bases in between. The germline gives CDR1 MNHEY, CDR2 SMNVEV (reference sequence). The CDR3 is made up of 14 amino acids. The CDR3 is CASRPGVMNTEAFF. CDR3 in DNA: TGTGCCAGCAGACCAGGGGTTATGAACACTGAAGCTTTCTTT.

CDR3 sequence: CASGLSSYEQYF. CDR3 nucleotide sequence: TGTGCTAGTGGTTTGAGTTCCTACGAGCAGTACTTC. The chain couples TRBV12-5 to TRBJ2-7; D is unclear. The CDR3 runs 12 residues. CDR1 is LGHNT, CDR2 FRNRAP, per germline. Trimming shortened V by 2 bases and J by 1 base, and 3 bases separated the two germline ends. Based on the CDR3 plus reference TRBV12-5 and TRBJ2-7, the full variable domain is DARVTQTPRHKVTEMGQEVTMRCQPILGHNTVFWYRQTMMQGLELLAYFRNRAPLDDSGMPKDRFSAEMPDATLATLKIQPSEPRDSAVYFCASGLSSYEQYFGPGTRLTVT.

The J gene is TRBJ2-1, the V gene TRBV7-9; D may be TRBD2 (6 bases). The germline gives CDR1 SEHNR, CDR2 FQNEAQ (reference sequence). The CDR3 length is 12 residues. The V and J ends lost 4 bases and 7 bases respectively, with 8 bases between them. CDR3 sequence reads: CASSSRGNEQFF. CDR3 DNA sequence: TGTGCCAGCAGCTCCCGGGGGAATGAGCAGTTCTTC.

CDR3 sequence reads: CASSQPSSQETQYF. The CDR3 DNA sequence: TGCGCCAGCAGCCAGCCGTCCAGTCAAGAGACCCAGTACTTC. The J gene is TRBJ2-5, the V gene TRBV5-1; D unresolved. CDR1 is SGHRS and CDR2 is YFSETQ in the germline V gene. The CDR3 length is 14 residues. Trimming left V 4 bases short and J 2 bases short, with 12 bases between.

The chain couples TRBV14 to TRBJ2-7; no definite D call. This CDR3 contains 12 residues. Per germline, CDR1 SGHDN and CDR2 FVKESK. V shed 5 bases and J shed 7 bases, with 12 bases lying between them. The CDR3: CASSIPRGEQYF. CDR3 sequence (DNA): TGTGCCAGCAGCATCCCTCGTGGGGAGCAGTACTTC.